This T cell receptor (beta chain) was recorded in a study of T cells in localized non-small cell lung cancer. TCRdb keeps only in-frame clones here, not all; method: immunoSEQ multiplex PCR. The table lists about 3,500 clones, around a quarter of them singletons. Note on this clone: Its matching antigen is unknown.

The CDR3 is made up of 13 amino acids. Trimming removed 4 bases at V and 4 bases at J, with 8 bases between. Germline V lookup: CDR1 KGHSH, CDR2 LQKENI. Overall study findings and caveats: Highest T cell clonality was seen in uninvolved adjacent lung, surpassing that measured in tumor. The study detected a median approximately 55 of the top 100 tumor clones in adjacent lung.

V usage is TRBV18 and J usage is TRBJ2-1; D is uncertain. This TCR came from a woman between 35 and 70 years old with stage I lung adenocarcinoma. The starting material was lung tumor tissue, obtained before any cancer treatment. For the CDR3, the DNA is TGTGCCAGCTCACTCGGCCCGTACAATGAGCAGTTCTTC. It specifies CASSLGPYNEQFF.